A single sample gave rise to the 6 T cell receptor beta chains below, sequenced in a study of cytomegalovirus exposure and HLA in healthy donors. Primers included in the PCR were 60 Vbeta and 13 Jbeta primers. Assay used: immunoSEQ multiplex PCR; TCRdb lists only in-frame clones, some missing. The sample shows approximately 120,000 clones, 65% to 75% of them seen only once. The sequenced sample was PBMCs. All receptors derive from a woman between 45 and 60 years old in good health and CMV-seropositive.

The chain couples TRBV7-8 to TRBJ2-3, with 8 bases aligning to TRBD1. With 3 bases clipped from V and 6 bases from J, the junction kept 8 bases outside the gene matches. This CDR3 is built from 15 residues. Per the germline V gene, CDR1 is SGHVS and CDR2 is FQNEAQ. The CDR3 DNA is TGTGCCAGCAGCTTTGGCGCAGGGGGCGGGGATACGCAGTATTTT. This encodes CASSFGAGGGDTQYF.

V and J are TRBV7-9 and TRBJ1-1; D is unresolved. This CDR3 region has 14 residues. CDR1 is SEHNR, CDR2 FQNEAQ, per germline (reference sequence). Trimming cost V 6 bases and J 4 bases, with 15 bases left between them. The CDR3 DNA is TGTGCCAGCAGGTTAACCGGGAGCCCCACTGAAGCTTTCTTT. Translating gives CASRLTGSPTEAFF. The complete variable domain, with remaining parts taken from reference TRBV7-9 and TRBJ1-1, reads DTGVSQNPRHKITKRGQNVTFRCDPISEHNRLYWYRQTLGQGPEFLTYFQNEAQLEKSRLLSDRFSAERPKGSFSTLEIQRTEQGDSAMYLCASRLTGSPTEAFFGQGTRLTVV.

Notes on this clone: Other DNA sequences from this sample encode an identical CDR3 as well. The J gene is TRBJ1-2, the V gene TRBV28; D ambiguous. Trimming cost V 6 bases and J 4 bases, with 9 bases left between them. This CDR3 has 12 amino acids. Germline V CDR1 and CDR2: MDHEN, SYDVKM. The CDR3 sequence: CASSLRGYGYTF. The DNA of the CDR3 is TGTGCCAGCAGCCTTCGGGGCTATGGCTACACCTTC.

The V call is TRBV28, the J call TRBJ2-3; TRBD1 aligns across 10 bases. The CDR3 extends over 14 amino acids. V gave up 7 bases and J gave up 2 bases; unmatched junction bases: 3. The V gene's germline CDR1 is MDHEN and CDR2 SYDVKM. The CDR3 loop is CASKGTGDTDTQYF. The DNA of the CDR3 is TGTGCCAGCAAAGGGACAGGGGACACAGATACGCAGTATTTT. The full variable domain, in which reference TRBV28 and TRBJ2-3 provide the parts outside the CDR3, is DVKVTQSSRYLVKRTGEKVFLECVQDMDHENMFWYRQDPGLGLRLIYFSYDVKMKEKGDIPEGYSVSREKKERFSLILESASTNQTSMYLCASKGTGDTDTQYFGPGTRLTVL.

This chain links TRBV5-1 with TRBJ2-3, with 9 bases identical to TRBD1. Germline CDR1 is SGHRS and CDR2 is YFSETQ. The ends lost 0 bases at V and 6 bases at J; junction bases unmatched: 14. This CDR3 region has 18 residues. CDR3 coding DNA: TGCGCCAGCAGCTTGGACAGGGGGCGCGGTAATTTCCCGGATACGCAGTATTTT. Amino acid sequence: CASSLDRGRGNFPDTQYF. Supplemented by reference TRBV5-1 and TRBJ2-3, the full variable domain reads KAGVTQTPRYLIKTRGQQVTLSCSPISGHRSVSWYQQTPGQGLQFLFEYFSETQRNKGNFPGRFSGRQFSNSRSEMNVSTLELGDSALYLCASSLDRGRGNFPDTQYFGPGTRLTVL.

The V call is TRBV2, the J call TRBJ2-2; 7 bases agree with TRBD1. CDR3 length equals 15 residues. Trimming took 6 bases from V and 0 from J; bases not matched to a gene: 4. Germline CDR1 is SNHLY and CDR2 is FYNNEI. The CDR3 reads CASSRDSANTGELFF. DNA for the CDR3: TGTGCCAGCAGCAGGGACAGCGCGAACACCGGGGAGCTGTTTTTT.